Listed below are T cell receptor beta chains from one sample, sequenced in a study of human T cells and chemical hapten exposure. In TCRdb, the RACE reads were re-called with MiXCR into one record per CDR3 protein. This table holds roughly 75,000 distinct CDR3 sequences, approximately 8.1% found once. The source material was whole blood. These receptors were collected from a female donor in good health. Some clones in this sample may be carry-over from other donors' samples. CDR3s include the opening cysteine and the closing phenylalanine or tryptophan. A D gene is named only where the DNA matches it firmly. Not all rows give a size; the values are once, few, many and, for expanded clones, a class.

TRBJ2-7 . TRBV7-6 TRBD2 CASSPGGIYEQYF TGTGCCAGCAGCCCGGGGGGTATCTACGAGCAGTACTTC
TRBJ2-3 few TRBV7-8 TRBD2 CASSLGLAGDTDTQYF TGTGCCAGCAGCTTAGGACTAGCGGGGGACACAGATACGCAGTATTTT
TRBJ2-7 many TRBV15 TRBD2 CATSRDWGLAGDEQYF TGTGCCACCAGCAGAGATTGGGGTCTAGCGGGGGACGAGCAGTACTTC
TRBJ1-2 . TRBV4-3 . CASSLGKESYGYTF TGCGCCAGCAGCCTAGGAAAGGAAAGCTATGGCTACACCTTC
TRBJ1-1 few TRBV20-1 TRBD1 CSARPGGNTEAFF TGCAGTGCTAGACCAGGGGGGAACACTGAAGCTTTCTTT
TRBJ2-6 few TRBV5-1 . CASSQTGSSSGANVLTF TGCGCCAGCAGCCAAACAGGGTCTAGCTCTGGGGCCAACGTCCTGACTTTC
TRBJ1-2 many TRBV18 . CASSPPTGTNYGYTF TGTGCCAGCTCACCACCGACGGGAACTAACTATGGCTACACCTTC
TRBJ1-4 many TRBV5-1 . CASSSSGPRDEKLFF TGCGCCAGCAGCTCATCGGGGCCGAGAGATGAAAAACTGTTTTTT
TRBJ1-1 many TRBV4-3 TRBD1 CASSQVPGGTEAFF TGCGCCAGCAGCCAAGTTCCAGGGGGCACTGAAGCTTTCTTT
TRBJ1-2 few TRBV29-1 TRBD1 CSVTDRGILGGYTF TGCAGCGTAACGGACAGGGGAATTCTTGGTGGCTACACCTTC
TRBJ1-5 . TRBV7-3 . CASTIKQGFSNQPQHF TGTGCCAGCACCATTAAACAGGGTTTCAGCAATCAGCCCCAGCATTTT
TRBJ2-2 few TRBV12-3/TRBV12-4 . CASSLPGIGELFF TGTGCCAGCAGTTTACCAGGGATCGGGGAGCTGTTTTTT
TRBJ1-5 many TRBV28 . CASSLPRGLDSRGIGNQPQHF TGTGCCAGCAGTTTACCACGGGGCCTGGACTCCCGAGGGATTGGCAATCAGCCCCAGCATTTT
TRBJ1-1 many TRBV12-3/TRBV12-4 . CASSSLPVAFF TGTGCCAGCAGTTCCCTTCCTGTGGCTTTCTTT
TRBJ2-7 . TRBV7-8 . CASSLLKLALYYEQYF TGTGCCAGCAGCCTGCTAAAACTAGCCTTATACTACGAGCAGTACTTC
TRBJ2-1 . TRBV12-3/TRBV12-4 TRBD2 CASLSRGGFYNEQFF TGTGCCAGCCTCTCGCGGGGGGGCTTCTACAATGAGCAGTTCTTC
TRBJ2-7 many TRBV6-2/TRBV6-3 . CASSYPRGWNEAYEQYF TGTGCCAGCAGTTACCCCCGTGGATGGAATGAGGCCTACGAGCAGTACTTC
TRBJ2-3 . TRBV5-1 . CASSLVGASDTDTQYF TGCGCCAGCAGCTTGGTGGGGGCTTCCGACACAGATACGCAGTATTTT
TRBJ2-5 many TRBV10-3 . CAINQPDQETQYF TGTGCCATCAACCAGCCCGATCAAGAGACCCAGTACTTC
TRBJ2-7 few TRBV27 . CASSPPGRLSYEQYF TGTGCCAGCAGCCCTCCGGGGCGACTTTCCTACGAGCAGTACTTC
TRBJ2-7 . TRBV12-3/TRBV12-4 . CANSLRGYEQYF TGTGCCAACAGCCTCAGAGGCTACGAGCAGTACTTC
TRBJ1-6 . TRBV20-1 . CSANVPSQSLGTLHF TGCAGTGCTAATGTTCCGAGTCAGTCCCTGGGGACCCTCCACTTT
TRBJ1-1 few TRBV9 . CASSVDPGEQNTEAFF TGTGCCAGCAGCGTAGATCCAGGGGAGCAGAACACTGAAGCTTTCTTT
TRBJ1-1 few TRBV4-3 TRBD1 CASSQDLPQAGGFRAFF TGCGCCAGCAGCCAAGATCTGCCCCAAGCAGGGGGATTCAGGGCTTTCTTT
TRBJ2-3 . TRBV5-1 . CASSPTSPSDTQYF TGCGCCAGCAGCCCAACTAGCCCCTCAGATACGCAGTATTTT
TRBJ2-3 few TRBV10-3 . CATLSTDTQYF TGTGCCACCCTTAGCACAGATACGCAGTATTTT
TRBJ1-3 few TRBV27 . CASSLGAPAPGNTIYF TGTGCCAGCAGTTTAGGGGCCCCAGCACCTGGAAACACCATATATTTT
TRBJ2-3 . TRBV28 TRBD2 CASSLLIAGGGPDTQYF TGTGCCAGCAGTTTATTGATAGCGGGGGGGGGACCAGATACGCAGTATTTT
TRBJ1-4 many TRBV6-6 . CATNSDRTNEKLFF TGTGCCACCAACTCCGACAGAACTAATGAAAAACTGTTTTTT
TRBJ1-1 . TRBV5-5 . CASSFTQVGTEAFF TGTGCCAGCAGCTTTACCCAGGTCGGCACTGAAGCTTTCTTT
TRBJ1-4 few TRBV12-3/TRBV12-4 . CASSPHGPDNEKLFF TGTGCCAGCAGCCCCCACGGGCCGGATAATGAAAAACTGTTTTTT
TRBJ1-5 few TRBV12-3/TRBV12-4 TRBD1 CASSPGTGVGNQPQHF TGTGCCAGCAGTCCCGGGACAGGGGTCGGCAATCAGCCCCAGCATTTT
TRBJ1-1 many TRBV12-3/TRBV12-4 . CASRVGATNTEAFF TGTGCCAGCAGGGTCGGGGCTACGAACACTGAAGCTTTCTTT
TRBJ2-2 many TRBV29-1 . CSVDGAGTGELFF TGCAGCGTTGACGGGGCAGGCACCGGGGAGCTGTTTTTT
TRBJ2-7 few TRBV4-1 . CASSPQAGDATYEQYF TGCGCCAGCAGCCCTCAGGCCGGGGACGCCACCTACGAGCAGTACTTC
TRBJ2-1 . TRBV7-8 TRBD1 CASSPRTGGSSYNEQFF TGTGCCAGCAGCCCTAGGACAGGGGGTAGCTCCTACAATGAGCAGTTCTTC
TRBJ2-1 many TRBV5-6 . CASSRRGEGDEQFF TGTGCCAGCAGCCGCAGGGGGGAGGGCGATGAGCAGTTCTTC
TRBJ1-1 few TRBV9 . CASSVVRRLNTEAFF TGTGCCAGCAGCGTAGTGCGACGGTTGAACACTGAAGCTTTCTTT